The T cell receptor beta chain under discussion was sequenced for a study of blood T cells in healthy people across ages. Notes on the study in general: It was not possible, with unsorted PBMCs, to conclusively compare naive and antigen-experienced cells.

CDR1 is LGHNA and CDR2 is YSLEER in the germline V gene. This CDR3 is 17 amino acids long. Combining a sample-barcoded 5' primer with a J-beta primer mix, a second PCR ran for roughly 7 to 12 cycles. TCRdb re-called the 5' RACE reads through MiXCR, storing one row per CDR3 protein. The sample consists of around 1.5 million distinct CDR3 sequences, around 59% of them appearing once. This clonotype was recorded a few times. The antigen is unknown. Sequencing was done on a sample of blood. This sequence was found in a man aged 18 to 35 in good health. The J gene is TRBJ2-5, the V gene TRBV4-3, with D hard to call. TRBJ2-7 explains the end of the DNA better; the J call may be wrong. DNA of the CDR3: TGCGCCAGCAGCCAAGATCTCTGGAATAAGGCAGGTGACGAGCAGTACTTC. The encoded protein is CASSQDLWNKAGDEQYF.